The next 8 T cell receptor beta chains were all read from a single sample in a study of tumor and adjacent non-tumor tissue in lung cancer. Three rounds of nested PCR, following a modified ARM-PCR protocol, produced the TCRbeta library. Each CDR3 protein gets one entry after TCRdb re-called the multiplex PCR reads with MiXCR. The sample lists about 110,000 distinct CDR3 sequences, 60% to 65% seen once, with around 20% in the top ten. The template was RNA from unsorted bulk tissue. More than 3 cm separated this lung sample from the edge of the tumor. Sample: distant non-tumor lung tissue. The receptors stem from a man aged 60 to 75 with non-small cell lung cancer.

At least ten counts were recorded for this clonotype. The rearrangement uses TRBV11-2 and TRBJ2-1; D not certain. V gave up 4 bases and J gave up 9 bases, with 4 bases separating them. Germline V gene lookup returns CDR1 SGHAT and CDR2 FQNNGV. The CDR3 sequence is 10 residues long. The CDR3 region has the DNA TGTGCCAGCAGCTCGGTTGAGCAGTTCTTC. Translation: CASSSVEQFF. The complete variable domain, with remaining parts taken from reference TRBV11-2 and TRBJ2-1, reads EAGVAQSPRYKIIEKRQSVAFWCNPISGHATLYWYQQILGQGPKLLIQFQNNGVVDDSQLPKDRFSAERLKGVDSTLKIQPAKLEDSAVYLCASSSVEQFFGPGTRLTVL.

Details on this clonotype: One end of the junction is discordant with germline, which a read error may explain. The DNA for the CDR3 is TGTGTCAGCAGATACGACAGTGGACACAATGAGCAGTTCTTC. Translated: CVSRYDSGHNEQFF. This chain uses TRBV12-3 or TRBV12-4 with TRBJ2-1, with TRBD1 as a possible D gene (5 bases). The CDR3 consists of 14 residues.

Turning to this clonotype: A much larger clone lies one base from this, so it may be a read error. This rearrangement joins TRBV12-3 or TRBV12-4 to TRBJ2-5, with 13 bases lining up with TRBD2. V shed 6 bases, J shed 9 bases, and the junction held 10 bases outside the gene matches. CDR3 length equals 15 residues. CDR3 protein: CASSRTSGSWEAQYF. In DNA form, the CDR3 reads TGTGCCAGCAGCCGGACTAGCGGGAGTTGGGAGGCCCAGTACTTC.

The chain joins TRBV29-1 to TRBJ2-3, with D unresolved. Trimming removed 0 bases from V and 2 bases from J, with 9 bases in between. This CDR3 is built from 14 residues. Germline V gene data show CDR1 as SQVTM and CDR2 as ANQGSEA. The CDR3 DNA follows: TGCAGCGTTGAAGATGGCGGTGCCACAGATACGCAGTATTTT. Its protein product is CSVEDGGATDTQYF.

This clonotype was detected ten times or more. The chain has TRBV4-2 and TRBJ1-4, with unresolved D. V was cut by 1 base and J by 5 bases, with 14 bases left in between. The CDR3 totals 16 residues. In germline, CDR1 is LGHNA, CDR2 YNFKEQ. The CDR3: CASSQVGAGQNEKLFF. In nucleotides, the CDR3 is TGTGCCAGCAGCCAAGTAGGTGCAGGCCAAAATGAAAAACTGTTTTTT.

The sample holds many counts of this clonotype. J is TRBJ1-4 and V is TRBV7-9; no clear D. The CDR3 extends over 15 amino acids. CDR1 and CDR2 (germline): SEHNR, FQNEAQ (reference sequence). Between the trimmed V and J ends, which lost 5 bases and 5 bases, there was a span of 15 bases. The DNA of the CDR3 is TGTGCCAGCAGCACCCGGGATTGGGCGAATGAAAAACTGTTTTTT. This sequence encodes CASSTRDWANEKLFF.

This clonotype was recorded many times. This rearrangement joins TRBV12-3 or TRBV12-4 to TRBJ2-5, with D tentatively TRBD1 or TRBD2 (5 bases each). V was pared by 6 bases and J by 0 bases, with 8 bases between. The CDR3 contains 13 residues. CDR3 in amino acids: CASSRDHQETQYF. CDR3 in DNA: TGTGCCAGCAGCCGGGACCACCAAGAGACCCAGTACTTC.

This rearrangement joins TRBV7-9 to TRBJ2-3, with D uncertain. The CDR3 contains 16 residues. Germline CDR1 and CDR2: SEHNR and FQNEAQ (reference sequence). The chain's CDR3 is CTNSLITQSWGDTQYF. CDR3 sequence (DNA): TGTACCAACAGCTTAATCACTCAATCTTGGGGAGATACGCAGTATTTT.